This note documents a single TCR beta chain sequence. Self-reported history from a screening survey and questionnaire set each donor's cohort. The data were obtained in a study of blood T cell repertoires in COVID-19. Overall study context: Spain, Italy and the United States supplied samples that represented acute and convalescent COVID-19. The cDNA or gDNA used as material had been derived from T cells, B-cell-depleted T cells, or PBMCs.

The CDR3 totals 15 residues. Germline loops: CDR1 SNHLY, CDR2 FYNNEI. V shed 4 bases and J shed 6 bases, with 17 bases lying between them. Repertoires were generated with immunoSEQ multiplex PCR, while TCRdb's copy carries only in-frame clones and drops some. The table lists roughly 300,000 clones, roughly 86% of them singletons. The sequence derives from a young woman who had recovered from COVID-19. The chain recombines TRBV2 with TRBJ2-3; possible D gene TRBD2, 5 bases. Sequenced: PBMCs or T cells enriched from blood (not recorded which). CDR3 sequence reads: CASSVIQRPLDTQYF. The CDR3 DNA reads TGTGCCAGCAGTGTGATCCAGCGGCCGCTCGATACGCAGTATTTT.